The rows below give T cell receptor beta chains drawn from one sample of a study of persistence of HIV-infected CD4 T cells. Their antigen targets remain unknown. The assay was immunoSEQ multiplex PCR, and TCRdb's table has in-frame clones only and misses some. The repertoire consists of some 39,000 clones, with around four fifths occurring once and the leading ten covering 0.9% to 1%. Sample: cultured CD4+ T cells from PBMCs, taken from a patient who received antiretroviral therapy. These receptors were obtained from an adult with HIV. The donor label of this sample is uncertain. Both conserved end residues are part of each CDR3. The D gene is left open where the match is weak. Not every row has a clone size; where given, it reads once, few, many or a size class.

TRBV6-5	TRBD1	15	-	TRBJ1-2	TGTGCCAGCAGTTACGGCGCAGAAGGGGGCTGGGGCTACACCTTC	CASSYGAEGGWGYTF
TRBV4-1	TRBD1	15	-	TRBJ1-1	TGCGCCAGCAGCCAAGATTTGACAGGGAGGACTGAAGCTTTCTTT	CASSQDLTGRTEAFF
TRBV11-1	TRBD1	15	-	TRBJ1-6	TGTGCCAGCAGCTTAGAGGGACAGCCAAATTCACCCCTCCACTTT	CASSLEGQPNSPLHF
TRBV5-1	-	15	-	TRBJ1-1	TGCGCCAGCAGCTACGAGGGGAGGGTGAACACTGAAGCTTTCTTT	CASSYEGRVNTEAFF
TRBV2	TRBD1	15	-	TRBJ1-2	TGTGCCAGCAGTGCATTTACGGGACAGAACTATGGCTACACCTTC	CASSAFTGQNYGYTF
TRBV7-8	-	15	-	TRBJ2-7	TGTGCCAGCAGCTTAGGTGGACAGACGTCCTACGAGCAGTACTTC	CASSLGGQTSYEQYF
TRBV6-5	-	12	-	TRBJ1-2	TGTGCCAGCAGTTACTCGACGGGAGGCTACACCTTC	CASSYSTGGYTF
TRBV6-6	-	12	-	TRBJ2-7	TGTGCCAGCAGTTTTCAGGGCCACGAGCAGTACTTC	CASSFQGHEQYF
TRBV27	TRBD1	14	-	TRBJ2-7	TGTGCCAGCAGTAGACAGGGGGCAGACTACGAGCAGTACTTC	CASSRQGADYEQYF
TRBV5-4	TRBD1	15	-	TRBJ1-1	TGTGCCAGCAGCTTGGCGGGACAGGTGAGCACTGAAGCTTTCTTT	CASSLAGQVSTEAFF
TRBV6-1	TRBD1	13	-	TRBJ2-7	TGTGCCAGCAGTGAAGGGACAGGGGTAGGGCAGTACTTC	CASSEGTGVGQYF
TRBV5-4	TRBD2	15	-	TRBJ2-1	TGTGCCAGCAGCCTGAGCGGGGGGTATTACAATGAGCAGTTCTTC	CASSLSGGYYNEQFF
TRBV5-6	-	13	-	TRBJ1-3	TGTGCCAGCAGCTTGTGGGGGGGAAACACCATATATTTT	CASSLWGGNTIYF
TRBV19	-	14	few	TRBJ1-2	TGTGCCAGTAGTATCGGGACGGGGAGATATGGCTACACCTTC	CASSIGTGRYGYTF
TRBV7-6	-	15	-	TRBJ1-1	TGTGCCAGCAGCACGCTCCTGGGGGCACCCACTGAAGCTTTCTTT	CASSTLLGAPTEAFF
TRBV24-1	-	13	-	TRBJ2-2	TGTGCCACCAGGGCCCGGGGCACCGGGGAGCTGTTTTTT	CATRARGTGELFF
TRBV14	-	16	-	TRBJ1-1	TGTGCCAGCAGCCAATGGGGGGGGGCTTTGAACACTGAAGCTTTCTTT	CASSQWGGALNTEAFF
TRBV7-9	-	14	-	TRBJ1-2	TGTGCCAGCAGTTTAGCCCAAGGGGACTATGGCTACACCTTC	CASSLAQGDYGYTF
TRBV2	-	11	-	TRBJ2-5	TGTGCCAGCGGGATAAAAGAGACCCAGTACTTC	CASGIKETQYF
TRBV3-1/TRBV3-2	TRBD1	15	-	TRBJ1-2	TGTGCCAGCAGCCTCCGGACAGGGGCGAACTATGGCTACACCTTC	CASSLRTGANYGYTF
TRBV6-5	TRBD2	14	-	TRBJ2-2	TGTGCCGCCACCGGGACTAGCGTTACCGGGGAGCTGTTTTTT	CAATGTSVTGELFF
TRBV6-5	-	15	-	TRBJ2-5	TGTGCCAGCAGCCTGAACTTGGGGGGTTGGGAGACCCAGTACTTC	CASSLNLGGWETQYF
TRBV6-1	-	16	-	TRBJ1-5	TGTGCCAGCAGTGAAGAAGTAGGAGGGGGCAATCAGCCCCAGCATTTT	CASSEEVGGGNQPQHF
TRBV15	-	14	few	TRBJ2-1	TGTGCCACCAGCCCTAGTCGGTCCTACAATGAGCAGTTCTTC	CATSPSRSYNEQFF
TRBV5-1	TRBD2	16	-	TRBJ2-1	TGCGCCAGCAGCCCTAGGGCAGCGGGGGGGCACAATGAGCAGTTCTTC	CASSPRAAGGHNEQFF
TRBV7-9	-	13	-	TRBJ2-4	TGTGCCAGCAGCTTGTCAAATAACAACATTCAGTACTTC	CASSLSNNNIQYF
TRBV29-1	-	14	-	TRBJ1-2	TGCAGCGTGACCCGGTGGGGGGTCAACGATGGCTACACCTTC	CSVTRWGVNDGYTF
TRBV12-3/TRBV12-4	-	13	few	TRBJ1-6	TGTGCCAGCAGTTTAGCGGGTAATTCACCCCTCCACTTT	CASSLAGNSPLHF
TRBV10-1	-	14	-	TRBJ1-1	TGCGCCAGCAGTGAGTCGGGACCGAACACTGAAGCTTTCTTT	CASSESGPNTEAFF
TRBV7-2	-	13	-	TRBJ1-1	TGTGCCAGCAGCAAGCGACTGAACACTGAAGCTTTCTTT	CASSKRLNTEAFF
TRBV9	TRBD1	14	once	TRBJ1-2	TGTGCCAGCAGCCAAGGGACAGGAATCTATGGCTACACCTTC	CASSQGTGIYGYTF
TRBV5-1	TRBD1	15	-	TRBJ1-2	TGCGCCAGCAGCTTGGAAAATAACAGGGGGGATGGCTACACCTTC	CASSLENNRGDGYTF
TRBV13	TRBD2	16	once	TRBJ2-3	TGTGCCAGCAGCTGGACTAGCGGGGGGGGCACAGATACGCAGTATTTT	CASSWTSGGGTDTQYF
TRBV5-1	TRBD1	15	-	TRBJ2-1	TGCGCCAGCAGCCGAGGGACAGGGGTTGTGTATGAGCAGTTCTTC	CASSRGTGVVYEQFF
TRBV4-2	TRBD1	15	-	TRBJ1-2	TGTGCCAGCAGCCAAGATACGCAGGGGGCCTATGGCTACACCTTC	CASSQDTQGAYGYTF
TRBV2	-	12	-	TRBJ1-2	TGTGCCAGCACGGAATGGGGTAATGGCTACACCTTC	CASTEWGNGYTF
TRBV5-1	-	15	-	TRBJ2-3	TGCGCCAGCAGCCCGAGAACGGGGAACACAGATACGCAGTATTTT	CASSPRTGNTDTQYF
TRBV4-1	-	14	-	TRBJ1-1	TGCGCCAGCAGCCAAGACAGGCCGAACACTGAAGCTTTCTTT	CASSQDRPNTEAFF
TRBV9	-	14	-	TRBJ1-6	TGTGCCAGCAGCCCGGGGACCTATAATTCACCCCTCCACTTT	CASSPGTYNSPLHF
TRBV19	TRBD2	14	once	TRBJ2-4	TGTGCCAGTAGTCACTGGGGGGGACAAAACATTCAGTACTTC	CASSHWGGQNIQYF
TRBV10-1	-	15	-	TRBJ2-7	TGCGCCAGCAGTGAGTCGGGCGGGGGCCCAAGAGTGCAGTACTTC	CASSESGGGPRVQYF
TRBV7-9	-	15	once	TRBJ2-1	TGTGCCAGCAGCCCGGATACGAGCTCCTACAATGAGCAGTTCTTC	CASSPDTSSYNEQFF
TRBV27	-	16	-	TRBJ2-2	TGTGCCAGCAGTATCCACAGGTGGGCGAACACCGGGGAGCTGTTTTTT	CASSIHRWANTGELFF
TRBV12-5	TRBD1	14	-	TRBJ2-1	TGTGCTAGTGGTTCGGGACAGGGGTTAGATGAGCAGTTCTTC	CASGSGQGLDEQFF
TRBV3-1/TRBV3-2	-	15	-	TRBJ1-2	TGTGCCAGCAGCCAAGCCTCTAACAAAGGGCATGGCTACACCTTC	CASSQASNKGHGYTF
TRBV5-1	-	15	-	TRBJ1-4	TGCGCCAGCAGCGCCTGGGACGGACCCATGGAAAAACTGTTTTTT	CASSAWDGPMEKLFF
TRBV9	-	15	-	TRBJ1-3	TGTGCCAGCAGCGTACAAACCGGGACCGGAAACACCATATATTTT	CASSVQTGTGNTIYF
TRBV18	-	17	-	TRBJ2-1	TGTGCCAGCTCACTCAAGGGGGACTTCGATTCCTACAATGAGCAGTTCTTC	CASSLKGDFDSYNEQFF
TRBV3-1/TRBV3-2	TRBD2	20	-	TRBJ2-3	TGTGCCAGCAGCCCACAAAGACTAGCGGGGGGGTCCCCTAGCACAGATACGCAGTATTTT	CASSPQRLAGGSPSTDTQYF
TRBV18	TRBD1	14	once	TRBJ1-5	TGTGCCAGCTCACCATCGACAGGGGATCAGCCCCAGCATTTT	CASSPSTGDQPQHF
TRBV3-1/TRBV3-2	-	15	-	TRBJ1-1	TGTGCCAGCAGCCAAGTACTTAATAGTATTCGGGGAGCTTTCTTT	CASSQVLNSIRGAFF
TRBV6-2/TRBV6-3	TRBD1	19	-	TRBJ1-5	TGTGCCAGCAGTTACTCGAGGGACAGGGGGCTCTCTAGCAATCAGCCCCAGCATTTT	CASSYSRDRGLSSNQPQHF
TRBV5-1	-	17	few	TRBJ2-5	TGCGCCAGCAGCTTGGCCGGCGGGCGTCTGGGGCGGGAGACCCAGTACTTC	CASSLAGGRLGRETQYF
TRBV6-5	-	13	few	TRBJ1-1	TGTGCCAGCTTGGGACGTATGAACACTGAAGCTTTCTTT	CASLGRMNTEAFF
TRBV5-5	TRBD1	14	-	TRBJ1-2	TGTGCCAGCAGCTGGGGACAGGTCCTCTATGGCTACACCTTC	CASSWGQVLYGYTF